This T cell receptor (beta chain) is from a study of CD8 T cells in ankylosing spondylitis. Many counts were recorded for this clonotype. The antigen remains undetermined. The V gene end was trimmed by 6 bases and the J gene end by 2 bases; junction bases not matched to a gene: 2. The CDR3 loop spans 13 amino acids. General study points: Among TCR beta sequences, a motif of several highly homologous variants appeared characteristic of ankylosing spondylitis blood. With a CD8+ phenotype, disease-linked clones were relatively rare in peripheral blood. Some of the motif variants had earlier been found in reactive arthritis patients' fluid and blood.

Generation of TCR beta libraries employed quantitative 5'-RACE incorporating molecular barcodes. Each CDR3 protein gets one entry after TCRdb re-called the 5' RACE reads with MiXCR. The sample holds 300,000 to 350,000 distinct CDR3 sequences, about 15% seen once. The sequenced material came from blood, either unsorted or a sorted T cell fraction (not recorded which). The receptor was derived from a male donor with ankylosing spondylitis or in good health (not recorded which). The rearrangement joins TRBV12-3 or TRBV12-4 to TRBJ2-5; 8 positions agree with TRBD1. The CDR3 is CASSRDRQETQYF. CDR3 coding DNA: TGTGCCAGCAGCCGGGACAGGCAAGAGACCCAGTACTTC.